The clone carrying this T cell receptor beta chain showed up just once. What it binds is unknown. Autoimmune disease history or systemic immunosuppression led to patients being barred. This record belongs to a study of OX40 agonist ivuxolimab in advanced cancers. About the research overall: Partial responses were achieved by three patients: one hepatocellular carcinoma, two cutaneous melanoma.

Generated by immunoSEQ multiplex PCR, the TCRdb table keeps only in-frame clones and is missing some. The sample has more than 55,000 clones, roughly 86% seen once. Study results and limitations: Antigens targeted by the expanded peripheral T cells were not determined. Expanded clones belonging to CD8+ T cells outnumbered, on average, those of CD4+.

The TCR originated in an adult with an advanced solid tumor such as melanoma, head and neck, liver or kidney cancer. Sequenced material: CD4+ or CD8+ T cells sorted from blood, taken in a trial of the OX40 agonist ivuxolimab.

The chain's CDR3 is CASSLNIPGTGVPYEQYF. CDR3 sequence (DNA): TGCGCCAGCAGCCTCAATATCCCCGGGACAGGGGTCCCCTACGAGCAGTACTTC. The gene calls are TRBV4-3 and TRBJ2-7, with 10 bases that match TRBD1. After removal of 4 bases from V and 2 bases from J, the junction contained 14 bases not matched to a gene. The CDR3 runs 18 residues. From germline, CDR1 is LGHNA and CDR2 YSLEER.